This TCR beta chain derives from a study of blood T cell repertoires in COVID-19. At the level of the study: PBMCs, B-cell-depleted T cells, or T cells provided the cDNA or gDNA that made up the material.

Per the original methods: Quantification of nucleated cells was approximated via reference gene primer amplification. Some clones are missing from TCRdb's copy, which holds only in-frame ones; the method was immunoSEQ multiplex PCR. V, J and clone size derive from that table, while D and trimming were established from the DNA sequence. The repertoire consists of roughly 230,000 clones, with approximately 88% occurring once and the leading ten covering around 30%. The sample consisted of peripheral blood. This TCR derives from a man aged 35 to 55 with acute or convalescent COVID-19.

CDR3 coding DNA: TGTGCCAGCAGCCTCTCCCCGAGGGTGAGGATTGGAAACACCATATATTTT. The encoded protein is CASSLSPRVRIGNTIYF. V and J are TRBV7-8 and TRBJ1-3; D call uncertain. This CDR3 contains 17 residues. Looked up from germline, CDR1 is SGHVS and CDR2 is FQNEAQ. The V end was cut by 5 bases, the J end by 3 bases, with 20 bases between.